A selection of T cell receptor beta chains follows, all from one sample in a study of T-cell memory formation after mild COVID-19. TCRdb fed the 5' RACE reads into MiXCR, producing one record per CDR3 protein. The sample lists 500,000 to 650,000 distinct CDR3 sequences, less than 25% occurring once. Sample: PBMCs or a T cell subset sorted from them (not recorded which). The source of these receptors is an adult woman who had mild COVID-19 (a few samples of this study predate the infection). Cell type and time point are not known. Each CDR3 is given with its conserved first and last residue. D genes are given only for firm matches. Some rows mark clone size as missing; the rest say once, few, many or name a class of expanded clone.

v_gene: TRBV2; j_gene: TRBJ2-5; abundance: NA; d_gene: NA; CDR3nt: TGTGCCAGCAGCAAGGAAACATCGTACCAAGAGACCCAGTACTTC; CDR3aa: CASSKETSYQETQYF
v_gene: TRBV5-1; j_gene: TRBJ1-6; abundance: NA; d_gene: TRBD1; CDR3nt: TGCGCCAGCAGCTTAACGGGACCGGGACAGATGTGGGAAGATTCACCCCTCCACTTT; CDR3aa: CASSLTGPGQMWEDSPLHF
v_gene: TRBV12-3/TRBV12-4; j_gene: TRBJ2-3; abundance: NA; d_gene: NA; CDR3nt: TGTGCCAGCAGTTTGCTCTGGGGGGGCGCAGATACGCAGTATTTT; CDR3aa: CASSLLWGGADTQYF
v_gene: TRBV7-3; j_gene: TRBJ1-1; abundance: few; d_gene: NA; CDR3nt: TGTGCCAGCCAAAACCAAGGAGCCACTGAAGCTTTCTTT; CDR3aa: CASQNQGATEAFF
v_gene: TRBV10-3; j_gene: TRBJ2-7; abundance: NA; d_gene: TRBD1; CDR3nt: TGTGCCATCAGGACAGGGGGATCCGACGAGCAGTACTTC; CDR3aa: CAIRTGGSDEQYF
v_gene: TRBV20-1; j_gene: TRBJ2-7; abundance: few; d_gene: NA; CDR3nt: TGCAGTGCTCGAGGGGGAGCAGCTAGCTCCTACGAGCAGTACTTC; CDR3aa: CSARGGAASSYEQYF
v_gene: TRBV23-1; j_gene: TRBJ2-5; abundance: few; d_gene: TRBD2; CDR3nt: TGCGCCAGCAGTAGGCTAGCGGGGGACCAAGAGACCCAGTACTTC; CDR3aa: CASSRLAGDQETQYF
v_gene: TRBV12-3/TRBV12-4; j_gene: TRBJ1-1; abundance: few; d_gene: NA; CDR3nt: TGTGCCAGCAGTTTAGATAGGGTCCGGCCGACTGAAGCTTTCTTT; CDR3aa: CASSLDRVRPTEAFF
v_gene: TRBV19; j_gene: TRBJ2-3; abundance: NA; d_gene: NA; CDR3nt: TGTGCCAGTACTACAGGGTTTAACACAGATACGCAGTATTTT; CDR3aa: CASTTGFNTDTQYF
v_gene: TRBV7-9; j_gene: TRBJ2-1; abundance: NA; d_gene: NA; CDR3nt: TGTGCCAGCAGCTTAGATCAGCCGGTCAATGAGCAGTTCTTC; CDR3aa: CASSLDQPVNEQFF
v_gene: TRBV5-6; j_gene: TRBJ2-3; abundance: NA; d_gene: TRBD2; CDR3nt: TGTGCCAGCAGCTTGGAAGCGGGGGGGTCCCGGGCGTATACGCAGTATTTT; CDR3aa: CASSLEAGGSRAYTQYF
v_gene: TRBV5-1; j_gene: TRBJ2-7; abundance: NA; d_gene: TRBD1; CDR3nt: TGCGCCAGCTCCCATTCTCCGGGACAGGGATTCTACGAGCAGTACTTC; CDR3aa: CASSHSPGQGFYEQYF
v_gene: TRBV4-1; j_gene: TRBJ2-1; abundance: NA; d_gene: NA; CDR3nt: TGCGCCAGCAGCCAAAGTAGTGCCCATGAGCAGTTCTTC; CDR3aa: CASSQSSAHEQFF
v_gene: TRBV4-3; j_gene: TRBJ2-5; abundance: NA; d_gene: NA; CDR3nt: TGCGCCAGCAGCCAAGCCAACAGGGAGACCCAGTACTTC; CDR3aa: CASSQANRETQYF
v_gene: TRBV5-6; j_gene: TRBJ1-2; abundance: NA; d_gene: NA; CDR3nt: TGTGCCAGCAGCCCCCTTTCAGGGCACTATGGCTACACCTTC; CDR3aa: CASSPLSGHYGYTF
v_gene: TRBV19; j_gene: TRBJ1-1; abundance: NA; d_gene: NA; CDR3nt: TGTGCCAGTAGTATAGGGGCGACGGTCAACACTGAAGCTTTCTTT; CDR3aa: CASSIGATVNTEAFF
v_gene: TRBV11-2; j_gene: TRBJ2-5; abundance: NA; d_gene: NA; CDR3nt: TGTGCCAGCAGCTTAATGACAGCCTCAGTGGAGACCCAGTACTTC; CDR3aa: CASSLMTASVETQYF
v_gene: TRBV12-3/TRBV12-4; j_gene: TRBJ2-1; abundance: NA; d_gene: TRBD2; CDR3nt: TGTGCCAGCAGCTCCCTCACTAGCGGGAGGGCCAATGAGCAGTTCTTC; CDR3aa: CASSSLTSGRANEQFF
v_gene: TRBV28; j_gene: TRBJ2-2; abundance: NA; d_gene: NA; CDR3nt: TGTGCCAGCAGAAGAGGGGTCGGGGAGCTGTTTTTT; CDR3aa: CASRRGVGELFF
v_gene: TRBV7-3; j_gene: TRBJ2-1; abundance: NA; d_gene: NA; CDR3nt: TGTGCCAGCAGCCAAGGACAGTCCCACTACAATGAGCAGTTCTTC; CDR3aa: CASSQGQSHYNEQFF
v_gene: TRBV12-3/TRBV12-4; j_gene: TRBJ1-4; abundance: NA; d_gene: TRBD1; CDR3nt: TGTGCCAGCAGTTCCGACAGGGGTGGAAATGAAAAACTGTTTTTT; CDR3aa: CASSSDRGGNEKLFF
v_gene: TRBV20-1; j_gene: TRBJ2-1; abundance: many; d_gene: NA; CDR3nt: TGCAGTGCTAGAGGAAACGAGTTCGGGGGCAATGAGCAGTTCTTC; CDR3aa: CSARGNEFGGNEQFF
v_gene: TRBV2; j_gene: TRBJ1-5; abundance: few; d_gene: TRBD1; CDR3nt: TGTGCCAGCAGAGGACAGGGGGAGAAGCCCCAGCATTTT; CDR3aa: CASRGQGEKPQHF
v_gene: TRBV20-1; j_gene: TRBJ2-2; abundance: few; d_gene: NA; CDR3nt: TGCAGTGCTAGGGGCAGGGAGAACACCGGGGAGCTGTTTTTT; CDR3aa: CSARGRENTGELFF
v_gene: TRBV6-5; j_gene: TRBJ2-7; abundance: NA; d_gene: NA; CDR3nt: TGTGCCAGCAGTGACTCCGGGACGGTCACCTACGAGCAGTACTTC; CDR3aa: CASSDSGTVTYEQYF
v_gene: TRBV19; j_gene: TRBJ2-7; abundance: few; d_gene: NA; CDR3nt: TGTGCCAGTAGTATAAGTCGAGGGGGCTCCTACGAGCAGTACTTC; CDR3aa: CASSISRGGSYEQYF
v_gene: TRBV15; j_gene: TRBJ2-5; abundance: few; d_gene: NA; CDR3nt: TGTGCCACCAGCAGAGGAGGGGGTCAAGAGACCCAGTACTTC; CDR3aa: CATSRGGGQETQYF
v_gene: TRBV7-2; j_gene: TRBJ2-3; abundance: many; d_gene: NA; CDR3nt: TGTGCCAGCAGCTTAGACCCAGGGGCAACAGATACGCAGTATTTT; CDR3aa: CASSLDPGATDTQYF
v_gene: TRBV28; j_gene: TRBJ2-3; abundance: NA; d_gene: NA; CDR3nt: TGTGCCAGCAGTTTACAGGGGGGCCGAGCCACAGATACGCAGTATTTT; CDR3aa: CASSLQGGRATDTQYF
v_gene: TRBV7-9; j_gene: TRBJ2-5; abundance: NA; d_gene: NA; CDR3nt: TGTGCCAGCAGCTTAGGAGACTGGTTGCGGGAGACCCAGTACTTC; CDR3aa: CASSLGDWLRETQYF
v_gene: TRBV18; j_gene: TRBJ1-2; abundance: many; d_gene: TRBD1; CDR3nt: TGTGCCAGCTCCCAACCTTCCCGGGACAGGGCCAACTATGGCTACACCTTC; CDR3aa: CASSQPSRDRANYGYTF
v_gene: TRBV20-1; j_gene: TRBJ2-5; abundance: NA; d_gene: TRBD2; CDR3nt: TGCAGTGCTAGACCCGGGAGGGCCGGAGAGACCCAGTACTTC; CDR3aa: CSARPGRAGETQYF
v_gene: TRBV10-3; j_gene: TRBJ2-2; abundance: few; d_gene: TRBD2; CDR3nt: TGTGCCACCAGACCGACTAGCGGGGGAACCGGGGAGCTGTTTTTT; CDR3aa: CATRPTSGGTGELFF
v_gene: TRBV7-3; j_gene: TRBJ2-1; abundance: few; d_gene: NA; CDR3nt: TGTGCCAGCAGCCGAGGGACAGAGCAGTTCTTC; CDR3aa: CASSRGTEQFF
v_gene: TRBV9; j_gene: TRBJ2-5; abundance: NA; d_gene: NA; CDR3nt: TGTGCCAGCGGGGAAGGGGCCGGGTTTGGGGAGACCCAGTACTTC; CDR3aa: CASGEGAGFGETQYF
v_gene: TRBV20-1; j_gene: TRBJ2-1; abundance: NA; d_gene: NA; CDR3nt: TGCAGTGCTAGGATTGGATTGGTGGCTCAATACAATGAGCAGTTCTTC; CDR3aa: CSARIGLVAQYNEQFF
v_gene: TRBV6-6; j_gene: TRBJ2-7; abundance: few; d_gene: NA; CDR3nt: TGTGCCAGCAGTTACACGGTAGAGCAGTACTTC; CDR3aa: CASSYTVEQYF
v_gene: TRBV9; j_gene: TRBJ1-1; abundance: few; d_gene: TRBD1; CDR3nt: TGTGCCAGCAGCGCAGACGGACAGGGGTACACTGAAGCTTTCTTT; CDR3aa: CASSADGQGYTEAFF
v_gene: TRBV5-4; j_gene: TRBJ1-2; abundance: NA; d_gene: NA; CDR3nt: TGTGCCAGCAGCCTCCCGGGCGACAGGACCTATGGCTACACCTTC; CDR3aa: CASSLPGDRTYGYTF
v_gene: TRBV27; j_gene: TRBJ2-3; abundance: NA; d_gene: TRBD2; CDR3nt: TGTGCCAGCAGTTCACCCGGGACTAGCGCCCCCACAGATACGCAGTATTTT; CDR3aa: CASSSPGTSAPTDTQYF
v_gene: TRBV12-3/TRBV12-4; j_gene: TRBJ2-2; abundance: NA; d_gene: TRBD1; CDR3nt: TGTGCCAGCAGTTTTTATTTTGGACAGGGGAACGCCGGGGAGCTGTTTTTT; CDR3aa: CASSFYFGQGNAGELFF
v_gene: TRBV27; j_gene: TRBJ1-1; abundance: once; d_gene: NA; CDR3nt: TGTGCCAGCAGAACCTCCTTGTGGGCCACTGAAGCTTTCTTT; CDR3aa: CASRTSLWATEAFF
v_gene: TRBV20-1; j_gene: TRBJ1-6; abundance: NA; d_gene: TRBD1; CDR3nt: TGCAGTGCTAGGGAGGGGGCGATCCCCTATAATTCACCCCTCCACTTT; CDR3aa: CSAREGAIPYNSPLHF
v_gene: TRBV6-2/TRBV6-3; j_gene: TRBJ1-2; abundance: NA; d_gene: TRBD1; CDR3nt: TGTGCCAGCAGTCTTTCAACGGCCGGGACAGTTGATGGCTACACCTTC; CDR3aa: CASSLSTAGTVDGYTF
v_gene: TRBV7-6; j_gene: TRBJ1-1; abundance: many; d_gene: NA; CDR3nt: TGTGCCAGCAGCTTTTATGCAGGGTCGAACACTGAAGCTTTCTTT; CDR3aa: CASSFYAGSNTEAFF
v_gene: TRBV5-1; j_gene: TRBJ2-1; abundance: few; d_gene: TRBD2; CDR3nt: TGCGCCAGCAGCTTGGCCTTTGGATCCAAGACTAGCGGACTGTACAATGAGCAGTTCTTC; CDR3aa: CASSLAFGSKTSGLYNEQFF